Presented here are 29 T cell receptor beta chains from one specimen sequenced in a study of T cells after yellow fever vaccination. In TCRdb, the 5' RACE reads were re-called with MiXCR into one record per CDR3 protein. The data show around 110,000 distinct CDR3 sequences, with roughly 8.9% seen just once and roughly 25% held by the top ten. Here the sequenced sample was CD8+ T cells sorted from PBMCs, taken 45 days after the yellow fever booster vaccination. The receptors come from a man younger than 45 who received the YFV17D yellow fever vaccine.

This clonotype was recorded many times. The J gene is TRBJ2-7, the V gene TRBV29-1, with no clear D. From germline, CDR1 is SQVTM and CDR2 ANQGSEA. Between the trimmed V and J ends, which lost 2 bases and 7 bases, there was a span of 12 bases. The CDR3 sequence is 12 residues long. The CDR3 DNA is TGCAGCGTTGAAAGAGAAGGGCCGGAGCAGTACTTC. This encodes CSVEREGPEQYF.

This clonotype was recorded at least ten times. The V and J genes are TRBV4-3 and TRBJ2-7, with D perhaps TRBD1 (6 bases). V shed 0 bases and J shed 3 bases, with 12 bases lying between them. The CDR3 spans 15 residues. In germline, CDR1 is LGHNA, CDR2 YSLEER. CDR3 nucleotide sequence: TGCGCCAGCAGCCAAGAGGTGGGACATTACTACGAGCAGTACTTC. It yields the protein CASSQEVGHYYEQYF.

This clonotype was observed a handful of times. This chain uses TRBV5-1 with TRBJ1-1, with D possibly TRBD1 on 5 matching bases. The germline CDR1 and CDR2 sequences are SGHRS and YFSETQ. The CDR3 is 16 amino acids. Trimming took off 2 bases at V and 3 bases at J, with 17 bases between the two ends. The CDR3 loop is CASSFLGTGGDTEAFF. In nucleotides, the CDR3 is TGCGCCAGCAGCTTTTTAGGGACGGGCGGGGACACTGAAGCTTTCTTT.

In its sample, this clonotype was seen a few times. The CDR3 loop reads CASSQQETQYF. DNA for the CDR3: TGTGCCAGCTCACAACAAGAGACCCAGTACTTC. The chain is built from TRBV18 and TRBJ2-5; D is undetermined. This CDR3 is built from 11 residues. CDR1 and CDR2 (germline): KGHSH, LQKENI. The germline V and J ends were trimmed by 4 bases and 2 bases, with 2 bases remaining between them.

Only a few counts were recorded for this clonotype. CDR3 sequence reads: CASSQGDRTGYNEQFF. The DNA for the CDR3 is TGTGCCAGCAGCCAAGGGGATCGGACAGGATACAATGAGCAGTTCTTC. The chain is built from TRBV14 and TRBJ2-1; 7 nucleotides align to TRBD1. V was clipped by 1 base and J by 4 bases; unmatched bases: 7. CDR3 length: 16 residues. CDR1 is SGHDN, CDR2 FVKESK, per germline.

There are many counts of this clonotype. The chain links TRBV7-9 to TRBJ1-2, with D unclear. CDR3 size: 15 residues. Germline CDR1 reads SEHNR; CDR2 reads FQNEAQ (reference sequence). The germline V and J ends were trimmed by 4 bases and 0 bases, with 12 bases remaining between them. CDR3 in amino acids: CASSWGDKSNYGYTF. The CDR3 region has the DNA TGTGCCAGCAGCTGGGGAGACAAGTCTAACTATGGCTACACCTTC.

This clonotype appeared many times. The chain employs TRBV7-9 and TRBJ2-7; 9 nucleotides align to TRBD1. Trimming cost V 0 bases and J 3 bases; bases outside gene matches: 0. CDR3 length equals 14 residues. Germline lookup yields CDR1 SEHNR and CDR2 FQNEAQ (reference sequence). CDR3 loop: CASSLAGQGYEQYF. Written as DNA, the CDR3 is TGTGCCAGCAGCTTAGCGGGACAGGGCTACGAGCAGTACTTC.

In this sample, this clonotype turned up many times. This chain links TRBV7-9 with TRBJ2-7; D is possibly TRBD2 (5 bases). Germline assignment: CDR1 SEHNR and CDR2 FQNEAQ (reference sequence). Deletions cut 2 bases from V and 1 base from J, with 21 bases between. CDR3 length: 18 amino acids. The CDR3 loop is CASSLSALGNGGSYEQYF. The CDR3 coding sequence is TGTGCCAGCAGCTTAAGTGCCCTGGGAAACGGAGGTTCCTACGAGCAGTACTTC.

This clonotype was counted many times. The chain couples TRBV2 to TRBJ2-7, with D tentatively TRBD2 (5 bases). V gave up 11 bases and J gave up 6 bases, with 20 bases separating them. Germline CDR1 SNHLY, CDR2 FYNNEI. The length of the CDR3 is 13 residues. Here the CDR3 reads CAGRGPPTGEQYF. DNA for the CDR3: TGTGCCGGCCGCGGGCCTCCGACGGGCGAGCAGTACTTC.

This clonotype came up many times. V gene TRBV5-1 combines with J gene TRBJ2-7, with 10 bases lining up with TRBD1. Germline trimming cut 0 bases from V and 3 bases from J; bases unmatched to any gene: 6. From germline, CDR1 is SGHRS and CDR2 YFSETQ. This CDR3 comprises 16 residues. The CDR3 sequence is CASSLEPGQGSYEQYF. The CDR3 nucleotides are TGCGCCAGCAGCTTGGAACCGGGACAGGGGAGCTACGAGCAGTACTTC.

This clonotype was seen more than once but under ten times. The gene calls are TRBV5-4 and TRBJ2-7; D might be TRBD1 or TRBD2, each matching 5 bases. Trimming left V 9 bases short and J 3 bases short, with 19 bases between. Germline CDR1 is SGHNT and CDR2 is YYREEE (reference sequence). This CDR3 has 14 amino acids. Here the CDR3 DNA reads TGTGCCACCAACACCGCGGAGAGGGGCTACGAGCAGTACTTC. It translates to CATNTAERGYEQYF.

This clonotype was seen a few times. This CDR3 is CAISTAGGPDEQYF. The CDR3 DNA reads TGTGCCATCAGTACAGCGGGAGGGCCGGATGAGCAGTACTTC. This rearrangement joins TRBV10-3 to TRBJ2-7, with TRBD2 identical over 10 bases. CDR1 is ENHRY and CDR2 is SYGVKD in the germline V gene. V was clipped by 5 bases and J by 7 bases; unmatched bases: 8. There are 14 residues in the CDR3.

For this clonotype: This may be a read error, as it is one base from a much larger clone. V and J are TRBV4-3 and TRBJ2-1; 8 bases align to TRBD2. In germline, CDR1 is LGHNA, CDR2 YSLEER. The CDR3 covers 17 residues. DNA of the CDR3: TGCTCCAGCAGCCAAGATCGAACTAGCGGAATCGTGGTTGAGCAGTTCTTC. Its translation: CSSSQDRTSGIVVEQFF.

This clonotype was counted many times. The V call is TRBV4-2, the J call TRBJ2-3, with TRBD2 identical over 10 bases. Germline lookup yields CDR1 LGHNA and CDR2 YNFKEQ. This CDR3 region has 17 residues. V lost 0 bases to trimming and J lost 3 bases; unmatched junction nucleotides: 6. CDR3 in amino acids: CASSQDVQREGTDTQYF. In DNA, the CDR3 is TGTGCCAGCAGCCAAGATGTACAGCGGGAGGGGACAGATACGCAGTATTTT.

The chain couples TRBV19 to TRBJ2-1; D is uncertain. Trimming stripped 5 bases from V and 7 bases from J, with 9 bases between. The CDR3 is 12 amino acids. The V gene's germline CDR1 is LNHDA and CDR2 SQIVND (reference sequence). CDR3 bases: TGTGCCAGTAGTGAATCGGTTAATGAGCAGTTCTTC. Its translation: CASSESVNEQFF.

This clonotype was seen repeatedly, ten times or more. The chain joins TRBV28 to TRBJ1-5; 7 bases map to TRBD1. The trim removed 2 bases at V and 4 bases at J, leaving 2 bases unmatched. Germline CDR1 MDHEN, CDR2 SYDVKM. CDR3 length: 14 amino acids. CDR3 nucleotides: TGTGCCAGCAGTTTAATGGACAGGAATCAGCCCCAGCATTTT. Translating it yields CASSLMDRNQPQHF.

The table lists this clonotype with many counts. The chain recombines TRBV27 with TRBJ2-1; 12 bases match TRBD2. Germline CDR1 reads MNHEY; CDR2 reads SMNVEV (reference sequence). The V segment lost 6 bases and the J segment 4 bases; nucleotides outside the gene matches: 4. The CDR3 is 15 amino acids. The CDR3 loop is CASRILAGGYNEQFF. The CDR3 coding sequence is TGTGCCAGCAGGATACTAGCGGGAGGTTACAATGAGCAGTTCTTC.

This clonotype was recorded at least ten times. A read error may produce the germline difference seen at one junction end. J is TRBJ2-3 and V is TRBV12-3 or TRBV12-4, with unresolved D. This CDR3 is 12 amino acids long. The CDR3 loop is CASGFGGDTQYF. CDR3 sequence (DNA): TGTGCCAGCGGTTTCGGCGGAGATACGCAGTATTTT.

This clonotype came up many times. V gene TRBV12-3 or TRBV12-4 combines with J gene TRBJ1-2, with D perhaps matching TRBD1 (5 bases). Trimming removed 5 bases from V and 4 bases from J, with 14 bases in between. The CDR3 runs to 14 residues. The CDR3 loop reads CASSPGWGGYGYTF. The CDR3, as DNA: TGTGCCAGCAGTCCAGGGTGGGGAGGCTATGGCTACACCTTC.

Ten or more counts support this clonotype. This chain joins TRBV6-5 and TRBJ2-3; unclear D gene. Germline CDR1 reads MNHEY; CDR2 reads SVGAGI. This CDR3 is built from 14 residues. Trimming stripped 0 bases from V and 4 bases from J, with 8 bases between. This CDR3 reads CASSYSIGADTQYF. CDR3 sequence (DNA): TGTGCCAGCAGTTACTCGATTGGAGCAGATACGCAGTATTTT.

This clonotype was seen many times. In DNA, the CDR3 is TGCGCCAGCAGCGCCGGGACTAGGATTGGGGAGCAGTTCTTC. Amino acids: CASSAGTRIGEQFF. This chain joins TRBV4-3 and TRBJ2-1, with TRBD2 identical over 8 bases. Germline V CDR1 and CDR2: LGHNA, YSLEER. The ends lost 5 bases at V and 10 bases at J; junction bases unmatched: 10. The CDR3 loop spans 14 amino acids.

The V and J genes are TRBV30 and TRBJ2-1; no clear D. This CDR3 spans 12 amino acids. Trimming removed 0 bases from V and 8 bases from J, with 8 bases in between. Germline V gene sequence: CDR1 GTSNPN, CDR2 SVGIG (reference sequence). CDR3 protein: CAWSVADHEQFF. CDR3 DNA: TGTGCCTGGAGTGTAGCTGACCATGAGCAGTTCTTC.

This clonotype appeared many times. J is TRBJ1-2 and V is TRBV7-2, with TRBD1 matching over 7 bases. CDR1 and CDR2 from the germline V gene are SGHTA and FQGNSA. This CDR3 is 15 amino acids long. The J segment lost 8 bases and the V segment lost 4 bases, leaving 13 bases of the junction unmatched. This CDR3 is CASSYGVEGAGGYTF. CDR3 coding DNA: TGTGCCAGCAGCTACGGGGTTGAGGGGGCAGGCGGCTACACCTTC.

The rearrangement joins TRBV7-2 to TRBJ1-3; D remains unclear. V shed 4 bases and J shed 0 bases, with 10 bases lying between them. The CDR3 runs 15 residues. Germline V lookup: CDR1 SGHTA, CDR2 FQGNSA. The chain's CDR3 is CASSSESGSGNTIYF. The CDR3, as DNA: TGTGCCAGCAGCTCGGAAAGTGGCTCTGGAAACACCATATATTTT.

This clonotype was counted many times. The chain links TRBV2 to TRBJ2-1, with TRBD1 identical over 10 bases. CDR1 SNHLY and CDR2 FYNNEI come from the germline V gene. The CDR3 length is 15 residues. After removal of 6 bases from V and 4 bases from J, the junction contained 6 bases not matched to a gene. The CDR3 DNA is TGTGCCAGCAGCGTACCGGGACAGGGGTACAATGAGCAGTTCTTC. It codes for CASSVPGQGYNEQFF.

This clonotype was picked up many times. The chain links TRBV12-3 or TRBV12-4 to TRBJ2-1; 13 bases match TRBD2. V gave up 6 bases and J gave up 0 bases; unmatched junction bases: 5. The length of the CDR3 is 17 residues. The CDR3 region is CASSPRLAGGSYNEQFF. For the CDR3, the DNA is TGTGCCAGCAGCCCAAGACTAGCGGGAGGCTCCTACAATGAGCAGTTCTTC.

This clonotype came up many times. V gene TRBV20-1 combines with J gene TRBJ2-3; TRBD1 matches 7 bases. The CDR3 sequence is 14 residues long. Germline-derived CDR1 and CDR2 are DFQATT and SNEGSKA (reference sequence). The ends lost 5 bases at V and 7 bases at J; junction bases unmatched: 12. CDR3 amino acids: CSALDREAFHTQYF. The DNA for the CDR3 is TGCAGTGCTTTAGACAGGGAAGCTTTTCATACGCAGTATTTT.

This clonotype came up a few times. This chain uses TRBV14 with TRBJ2-4, with 7 bases that match TRBD2. Trimming removed 3 bases from V and 8 bases from J; junction bases left unmatched: 13. The CDR3 runs 16 residues. CDR1 is SGHDN, CDR2 FVKESK, per germline. The CDR3 region is CASSQATRAAGDIQYF. The DNA for the CDR3 is TGTGCCAGCAGCCAGGCAACTCGGGCGGCGGGGGACATTCAGTACTTC.

This clonotype was counted at least ten times. The chain is built from TRBV7-8 and TRBJ2-5; D unresolved. CDR3 length equals 15 residues. CDR1 is SGHVS, CDR2 FQNEAQ, per germline. Trimming cost V 5 bases and J 1 base, with 14 bases left between them. Written as DNA, the CDR3 is TGTGCCAGCAGCCCTCCCGACACGGCCCAAGAGACCCAGTACTTC. It encodes CASSPPDTAQETQYF.